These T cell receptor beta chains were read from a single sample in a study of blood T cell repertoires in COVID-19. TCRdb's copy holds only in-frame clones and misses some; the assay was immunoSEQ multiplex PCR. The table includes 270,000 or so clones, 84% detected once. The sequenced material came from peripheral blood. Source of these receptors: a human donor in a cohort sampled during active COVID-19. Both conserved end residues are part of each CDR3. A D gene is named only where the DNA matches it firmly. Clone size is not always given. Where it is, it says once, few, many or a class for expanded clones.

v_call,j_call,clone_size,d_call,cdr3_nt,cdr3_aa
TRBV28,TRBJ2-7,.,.,TGTGCCAGCAGTTATGGACTGTACGAGCAGTACTTC,CASSYGLYEQYF
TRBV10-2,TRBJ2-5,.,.,TGCGCCACAGGCCCGGCTCGGCGCGAGACCCAGTACTTC,CATGPARRETQYF
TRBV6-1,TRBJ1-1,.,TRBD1,TGTGCCAGCAGTGAAGGTTGGGGAGCAGGGGGCCGGTCATACACTGAAGCTTTCTTT,CASSEGWGAGGRSYTEAFF
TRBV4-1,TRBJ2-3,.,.,TGCGCCAGCAGCCAAGGGGCGGGCGGATCAGATACGCAGTATTTT,CASSQGAGGSDTQYF
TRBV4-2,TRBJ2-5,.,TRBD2,TGTGCCAGCAGCCAACCTACCGGGACTAGCAAAACGGGGGAGACCCAGTACTTC,CASSQPTGTSKTGETQYF
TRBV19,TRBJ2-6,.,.,TGTGCCAGTAGCACAGGGTTAGGGGCCAACGTCCTGACTTTC,CASSTGLGANVLTF
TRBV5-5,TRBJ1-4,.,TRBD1,TGTGCCAGCACCCTGGGACAGGGTTTAGGGGAAAAACTGTTTTTT,CASTLGQGLGEKLFF
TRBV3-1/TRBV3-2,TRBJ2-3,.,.,TGTGCCAGCAGCCTTGGGACATTGGATACGCAGTATTTT,CASSLGTLDTQYF
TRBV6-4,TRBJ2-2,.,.,TGTGCCAGCAGTGAACAGGCAGGAGGGACCGGGGAGCTGTTTTTT,CASSEQAGGTGELFF
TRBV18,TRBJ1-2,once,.,TGTGCCAGCTCACCCTCTAGGGGCGATGGCTACACCTTC,CASSPSRGDGYTF